Each of the 32 T cell receptor beta chains below was sequenced from the same sample in a study of memory CD4+ T cells and cytomegalovirus serostatus. The sort gate was single viable CD3+CD4+CD8-CD45RO+ cells for memory CD4+ T cells. Assay: immunoSEQ multiplex PCR; the TCRdb copy retains only in-frame clones and omits some. The data hold tens of thousands of clones, with around 80% observed a single time. Sequencing was carried out using memory CD4+ T cells from blood. The receptors originated from an adult in good health and CMV-seronegative.

The J gene is TRBJ1-1, the V gene TRBV7-9; D gene ambiguous. Trimming removed 2 bases at V and 1 base at J, with 5 bases between. Per the germline V gene, CDR1 is SEHNR and CDR2 is FQNEAQ (reference sequence). The CDR3 extends over 13 amino acids. The CDR3 nucleotides are TGTGCCAGCAGCTTATACGAGAACACTGAAGCTTTCTTT. It encodes CASSLYENTEAFF.

V and J are TRBV15 and TRBJ2-1; 8 bases align to TRBD2. The V gene end was trimmed by 6 bases and the J gene end by 2 bases; junction bases not matched to a gene: 6. The CDR3 extends over 15 amino acids. The germline gives CDR1 LNHNV, CDR2 YYDKDF (reference sequence). Here the CDR3 reads CATRGSGGAYNEQFF. Written as DNA, the CDR3 is TGTGCCACCAGGGGAAGCGGGGGCGCCTACAATGAGCAGTTCTTC.

The DNA for the CDR3 is TGTGCCAGCTCACCGCCTTTGGACGGCTACGAGCAGTACTTC. Translation: CASSPPLDGYEQYF. The genes are TRBV18 and TRBJ2-7; D is uncertain. The CDR3 spans 14 residues. V was cut by 3 bases and J by 3 bases, with 12 bases left in between. In germline, CDR1 is KGHSH, CDR2 LQKENI.

Notes on this clone: Sequence at one end of the junction differs from germline and may be a read error. In DNA, the CDR3 is TGTGCCAGCAGTTCTCGGTCCGCGAATCGGCCCCAGCATTTT. Its translation is CASSSRSANRPQHF. The V gene is TRBV28, the J gene TRBJ1-5; D not resolved. The germline V gene encodes CDR1 MDHEN and CDR2 SYDVKM. The CDR3 has 14 amino acids.

This clone was detected once. The chain carries TRBV7-2 and TRBJ1-2; 8 bases fit TRBD1. The CDR3 runs 15 residues. Germline values: CDR1 SGHTA, CDR2 FQGNSA. The J segment lost 2 bases and the V segment lost 4 bases, leaving 6 bases of the junction unmatched. In DNA, the CDR3 is TGTGCCAGCAGCTCCTCTCGGACAGGGAACTATGGCTACACCTTC. Translating gives CASSSSRTGNYGYTF. The entire variable domain, with the rest obtained from reference TRBV7-2 and TRBJ1-2, is as follows: GAGVSQSPSNKVTEKGKDVELRCDPISGHTALYWYRQSLGQGLEFLIYFQGNSAPDKSGLPSDRFSAERTGGSVSTLTIQRTQQEDSAVYLCASSSSRTGNYGYTFGSGTRLTVV.

Regarding this clone: Since a much larger clone is just one base distant, this may be a read error. The sample has other DNA sequences that encode this CDR3 too. This chain uses TRBV7-2 with TRBJ2-5; no clear D. This CDR3 has 11 amino acids. V lost 3 bases and J lost 5, with 4 bases in between. Per germline, CDR1 SGHTA and CDR2 FQGNSA. The CDR3 DNA reads TGTGCCAGCAGCTTTTCCGAGACCCAGTACTTC. Its translation is CASSFSETQYF.

Details on this clone: Other DNA sequences from this sample encode an identical CDR3 as well. The chain couples TRBV9 to TRBJ1-3; D gene ambiguous. Germline-derived CDR1 and CDR2 are SGDLS and YYNGEE. V shed 0 bases and J shed 3 bases, with 7 bases lying between them. The CDR3 loop spans 14 amino acids. The CDR3 spells CASSVGTVGNTIYF. The CDR3 DNA follows: TGTGCCAGCAGCGTAGGCACGGTTGGAAACACCATATATTTT.

This rearrangement joins TRBV5-1 to TRBJ1-1, with D unresolved. CDR3 length equals 13 residues. V was trimmed by 0 bases and J by 1 base, leaving 4 bases between them. CDR1 is SGHRS, CDR2 YFSETQ, per germline. The CDR3 sequence is CASSLGENTEAFF. In DNA, the CDR3 is TGCGCCAGCAGCTTGGGGGAGAACACTGAAGCTTTCTTT.

This chain uses TRBV7-2 with TRBJ2-3; D gene uncertain. The CDR3 has 14 residues. Germline CDR1 SGHTA, CDR2 FQGNSA. V was trimmed by 0 bases and J by 0 bases, leaving 4 bases between them. The CDR3 protein is CASSLARSTDTQYF. As DNA, the CDR3 is TGTGCCAGCAGCTTAGCGCGAAGCACAGATACGCAGTATTTT.

The chain couples TRBV4-3 to TRBJ2-3; 10 bases align to TRBD2. V trimming: 4 bases; J trimming: 3 bases; junction bases outside the gene matches: 4. Germline V CDR1 and CDR2: LGHNA, YSLEER. The length of the CDR3 is 15 residues. CDR3 sequence: CASSPGLATTDTQYF. The CDR3 DNA sequence: TGCGCCAGCAGCCCGGGACTAGCGACAACAGATACGCAGTATTTT.

The V and J genes are TRBV10-3 and TRBJ1-5; perhaps TRBD1 as D (5 bases). V was pared by 6 bases and J by 1 base, with 10 bases between. CDR1 ENHRY and CDR2 SYGVKD come from the germline V gene. The CDR3 sequence is 14 residues long. This CDR3 is CAIRGGDSNQPQHF. DNA for the CDR3: TGTGCCATCAGGGGAGGGGACAGCAATCAGCCCCAGCATTTT.

The rearrangement links TRBV6-1 to TRBJ2-7; D uncertain. The CDR3 spans 9 residues. Per germline, CDR1 MNHNS and CDR2 SASEGT. V was pared by 8 bases and J by 4 bases, with 3 bases between. This CDR3 is CASLYEQYF. The CDR3 DNA reads TGTGCCAGCCTATACGAGCAGTACTTC.

The rearrangement uses TRBV7-2 and TRBJ2-3; 9 bases agree with TRBD2. CDR1 and CDR2 (germline): SGHTA, FQGNSA. V was clipped by 5 bases and J by 0 bases; unmatched bases: 6. CDR3 length: 16 amino acids. The CDR3 reads CASSPGTSFSTDTQYF. DNA for the CDR3: TGTGCCAGCAGCCCAGGGACTAGCTTTAGCACAGATACGCAGTATTTT.

This chain joins TRBV7-6 and TRBJ1-2, with D perhaps TRBD1 (6 bases). The V and J ends lost 5 bases and 6 bases respectively, with 13 bases between them. The CDR3 is made up of 13 amino acids. The germline CDR1 and CDR2 sequences are SGHVS and FNYEAQ. Written as DNA, the CDR3 is TGTGCCAGCAGCCGGCAGGGGACGGATGGCTACACCTTC. This sequence encodes CASSRQGTDGYTF.

This clone was counted only a few times. The chain has TRBV7-2 and TRBJ1-3; tentatively, D is TRBD1 (5 bases). Germline V gene lookup returns CDR1 SGHTA and CDR2 FQGNSA. V lost 1 base and J lost 0, with 13 bases in between. This CDR3 region has 17 residues. CDR3 coding DNA: TGTGCCAGCAGCTTAGTAGCAGGGCTCAGCTCTGGAAACACCATATATTTT. The encoded protein is CASSLVAGLSSGNTIYF.

This clone has just one count. J is TRBJ2-5 and V is TRBV27; TRBD2 aligns across 12 bases. J gave up 1 base and V 5 bases, and 8 bases lay outside the gene matches. The CDR3 runs to 17 residues. Germline-derived CDR1 and CDR2 are MNHEY and SMNVEV (reference sequence). The CDR3 DNA is TGTGCCAGCAGTCCAACTGGACTAGCGGGGCCCCAAGAGACCCAGTACTTC. Translation gives CASSPTGLAGPQETQYF.

This chain links TRBV6-6 with TRBJ2-5, with TRBD2 matching 10 bases. Trimming at V came to 10 bases and at J to 2 bases, leaving 13 bases not matched to a gene. Per germline, CDR1 MNHNY and CDR2 SVGAGI (reference sequence). This CDR3 region has 16 residues. CDR3 coding DNA: TGTGCCACCGCCCATTCCACAGCGGGGGGGCAAGAGACCCAGTACTTC. It specifies CATAHSTAGGQETQYF.

This chain connects TRBV27 to TRBJ1-1; the D is unclear. The CDR3 totals 15 residues. The V gene lost 6 bases and the J gene lost 0 bases, with 14 bases spanning the gap. CDR1 is MNHEY and CDR2 is SMNVEV in the germline V gene (reference sequence). This CDR3 reads CASRKHGGLNTEAFF. DNA of the CDR3: TGTGCCAGCAGAAAACACGGTGGGCTGAACACTGAAGCTTTCTTT.

This clone was detected only once. This chain uses TRBV29-1 with TRBJ1-3; no definite D call. The CDR3 extends over 12 amino acids. Germline V CDR1 and CDR2: SQVTM, ANQGSEA. V was trimmed by 4 bases and J by 0 bases, leaving 4 bases between them. CDR3 protein: CSVASSGNTIYF. In nucleotides, the CDR3 is TGCAGCGTTGCGAGCTCTGGAAACACCATATATTTT.

The chain has TRBV4-2 and TRBJ1-2, with D hard to call. Germline-derived CDR1 and CDR2 are LGHNA and YNFKEQ. The CDR3 has 13 amino acids. The V gene lost 1 base and the J gene lost 3 bases, with 6 bases spanning the gap. CDR3 nucleotide sequence: TGTGCCAGCAGCCAAGGCTTGGACTATGGCTACACCTTC. Translating gives CASSQGLDYGYTF.

The chain carries TRBV11-1 and TRBJ2-1; 12 bases map to TRBD2. This CDR3 has 13 amino acids. The junction had 5 bases not matched to a gene; V was cut back by 8 bases and J by 9 bases. Germline V CDR1 and CDR2: SGHAT, FQDESV (reference sequence). The CDR3 nucleotides are TGTGCCAGCGGGCTAGCGGGGGGGATTGAGCAGTTCTTC. This encodes CASGLAGGIEQFF.

The chain recombines TRBV6-1 with TRBJ2-5; TRBD1 matches 9 bases. Germline lookup yields CDR1 MNHNS and CDR2 SASEGT. V dropped 5 bases and J dropped 5; count of bases not matched to a gene: 3. The CDR3 contains 13 residues. The CDR3 reads CASSSGTGETQYF. DNA of the CDR3: TGTGCCAGCAGTTCCGGGACAGGGGAGACCCAGTACTTC.

The chain combines TRBV29-1 with TRBJ1-1; TRBD1 might be the D (5 bases). This CDR3 is built from 14 residues. Germline CDR1 SQVTM, CDR2 ANQGSEA. V lost 1 base and J lost 4, with 13 bases in between. This chain's CDR3 is CSVEAQGGSTEAFF. As DNA, the CDR3 is TGCAGCGTTGAAGCCCAGGGCGGGAGCACTGAAGCTTTCTTT. Full variable domain (outside the CDR3, taken from reference TRBV29-1 and TRBJ1-1): SAVISQKPSRDICQRGTSLTIQCQVDSQVTMMFWYRQQPGQSLTLIATANQGSEATYESGFVIDKFPISRPNLTFSTLTVSNMSPEDSSIYLCSVEAQGGSTEAFFGQGTRLTVV.

This clone appeared a single time. The chain recombines TRBV19 with TRBJ1-1; 7 positions match TRBD1. After removal of 7 bases from V and 10 bases from J, the junction contained 12 bases not matched to a gene. Germline V gene lookup returns CDR1 LNHDA and CDR2 SQIVND (reference sequence). This CDR3 region has 13 residues. CDR3 residues: CASKPIGTVLAFF. In DNA, the CDR3 is TGTGCCAGTAAACCCATTGGGACAGTGCTAGCTTTCTTT.

This sequence joins TRBV6-1 and TRBJ1-5, with D unclear. Germline V gene data show CDR1 as MNHNS and CDR2 as SASEGT. This CDR3 is built from 14 residues. V was cut by 6 bases and J by 4 bases, with 13 bases left in between. The CDR3 here is CASRGMGRNQPQHF. CDR3 DNA: TGTGCCAGCAGGGGGATGGGCCGTAATCAGCCCCAGCATTTT.

This clone showed up just once. V and J are TRBV21-1 and TRBJ1-5. TRBV21-1 is assigned pseudogene status. This CDR3 spans 19 amino acids. CDR3 region: CASSKVGGVVGGSNQPQHF. The CDR3 DNA sequence: TGTGCCAGCAGCAAAGTAGGAGGGGTGGTGGGGGGTAGCAATCAGCCCCAGCATTTT.

The chain links TRBV27 to TRBJ1-4; D possibly corresponds to TRBD1 (6 bases). Germline CDR1 MNHEY, CDR2 SMNVEV (reference sequence). Trimming removed 4 bases at V and 8 bases at J, with 17 bases between. CDR3 length: 15 residues. CDR3 region: CASSSGTRLAEKLFF. DNA for the CDR3: TGTGCCAGCAGTTCCGGGACACGACTCGCCGAAAAACTGTTTTTT.

This sequence joins TRBV6-1 and TRBJ2-7; unclear D gene. The length of the CDR3 is 13 residues. Germline V gene sequence: CDR1 MNHNS, CDR2 SASEGT. The ends were cut back, 6 bases at V and 4 bases at J, with 13 bases in the middle. The CDR3 here is CASSLEGRYEQYF. CDR3 nucleotide sequence: TGTGCCAGCAGCCTCGAAGGTCGTTACGAGCAGTACTTC.

This clone came up once. The genes are TRBV5-4 and TRBJ2-2; TRBD2 agrees at 11 bases. CDR3 size: 14 residues. Germline CDR1 SGHNT, CDR2 YYREEE (reference sequence). V lost 4 bases and J lost 7; bases outside the gene matches: 3. The CDR3 here is CASSTGLAGGELFF. The DNA of the CDR3 is TGTGCCAGCAGCACCGGACTAGCGGGCGGGGAGCTGTTTTTT.

V usage is TRBV6-1 and J usage is TRBJ2-2; 10 bases are a match to TRBD2. J was trimmed by 3 bases and V by 4 bases; bases with no gene match: 5. CDR1 is MNHNS and CDR2 is SASEGT in the germline V gene. The CDR3 loop spans 16 amino acids. The CDR3 reads CASSVAGGLDTGELFF. In DNA, the CDR3 is TGTGCCAGCAGTGTAGCGGGGGGCCTGGACACCGGGGAGCTGTTTTTT.

In the case of this clone: This specimen includes other DNA sequences encoding the same CDR3. The gene calls are TRBV6-9 and TRBJ1-1; TRBD1 might be the D (6 bases). The V and J ends lost 3 bases and 3 bases respectively, with 8 bases between them. Germline V gene lookup returns CDR1 MNHGY and CDR2 SVAAGI. The CDR3 is 13 residues long. The CDR3 is CASSYRGDTEAFF. The CDR3 nucleotides read TGTGCCAGCAGTTACAGGGGTGACACTGAAGCTTTCTTT.

The chain employs TRBV19 and TRBJ2-3; 8 bases match TRBD2. The CDR3 is 15 amino acids. The V segment lost 7 bases and the J segment 2 bases; nucleotides outside the gene matches: 8. Per germline, CDR1 LNHDA and CDR2 SQIVND (reference sequence). The CDR3 is CASTPGGGYTDTQYF. Written as DNA, the CDR3 is TGTGCCAGTACGCCCGGGGGGGGTTACACAGATACGCAGTATTTT.